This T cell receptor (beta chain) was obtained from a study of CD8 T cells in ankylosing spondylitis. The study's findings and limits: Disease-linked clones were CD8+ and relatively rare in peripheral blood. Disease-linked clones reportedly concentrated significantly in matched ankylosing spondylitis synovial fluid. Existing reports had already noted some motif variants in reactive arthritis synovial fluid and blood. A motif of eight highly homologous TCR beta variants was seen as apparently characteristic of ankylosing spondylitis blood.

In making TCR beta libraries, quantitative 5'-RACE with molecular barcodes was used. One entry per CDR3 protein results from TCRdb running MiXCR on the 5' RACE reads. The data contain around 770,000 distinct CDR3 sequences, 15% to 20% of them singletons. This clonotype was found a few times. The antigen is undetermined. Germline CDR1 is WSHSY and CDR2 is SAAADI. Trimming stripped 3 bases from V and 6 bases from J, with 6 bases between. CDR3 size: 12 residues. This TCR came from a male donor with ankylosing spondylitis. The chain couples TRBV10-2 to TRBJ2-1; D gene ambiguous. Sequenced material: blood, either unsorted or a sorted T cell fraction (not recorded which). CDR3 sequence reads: CASSDRSNEQFF. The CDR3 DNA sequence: TGCGCCAGCAGTGACAGGTCCAATGAGCAGTTCTTC.